A single sample is the source of the 32 T cell receptor beta chains below, sequenced in a study of T cell repertoires in cytomegalovirus infection. TCRdb itself ran the reads through MiXCR, one entry per CDR3 protein. The data show around 310,000 distinct CDR3 sequences, roughly a sixth seen once. The material sequenced was PBMCs. All receptors derive from a human donor in good health (CMV status not recorded). Some clones in this sample may be carry-over from other donors' samples.

This chain joins TRBV28 and TRBJ1-2, with D tentatively TRBD1 (6 bases). V was cut by 4 bases and J by 2 bases, with 23 bases left in between. This CDR3 is built from 18 residues. Germline-derived CDR1 and CDR2 are MDHEN and SYDVKM. The DNA for the CDR3 is TGTGCCAGCAGTTCGATAACTCCTTTGCAGGGGATAAACTATGGCTACACCTTC. Its protein is CASSSITPLQGINYGYTF.

The rearrangement uses TRBV7-9 and TRBJ2-7; D gene uncertain. This CDR3 comprises 16 residues. CDR1 SEHNR and CDR2 FQNEAQ come from the germline V gene (reference sequence). The V gene lost 1 base and the J gene lost 3 bases, with 16 bases spanning the gap. CDR3 sequence: CASSLGDLANLYEQYF. The CDR3 DNA follows: TGTGCCAGCAGCTTAGGTGATCTTGCCAACCTCTACGAGCAGTACTTC.

V gene TRBV6-2 or TRBV6-3 combines with J gene TRBJ2-7; TRBD1 might be the D (6 bases). The V and J ends lost 0 bases and 3 bases respectively, with 12 bases between them. CDR1 and CDR2 from the germline V gene are MNHEY and SVGEGT. This CDR3 contains 15 residues. For the CDR3, the DNA is TGTGCCAGCAGTTACTCGATAGGGGGTAACTACGAGCAGTACTTC. It is translated as CASSYSIGGNYEQYF.

This chain links TRBV20-1 with TRBJ2-3; 10 bases are a match to TRBD2. The germline V gene has CDR1 DFQATT and CDR2 SNEGSKA (reference sequence). Germline trimming cut 3 bases from V and 3 bases from J; bases unmatched to any gene: 12. The CDR3 has 17 residues. CDR3 bases: TGCAGTGCTAGTCGGATAGCGGGGGGCCCTCGGACAGATACGCAGTATTTT. Protein product: CSASRIAGGPRTDTQYF.

The chain joins TRBV14 to TRBJ1-1; weak D call: TRBD1 (5 bases). The V gene's germline CDR1 is SGHDN and CDR2 FVKESK. CDR3 length: 14 amino acids. Deletions cut 1 base from V and 7 bases from J, with 13 bases between. The CDR3 is CASSQAGPALEAFF. The CDR3 DNA is TGTGCCAGCAGCCAAGCGGGACCTGCACTTGAAGCTTTCTTT.

This clonotype was seen ten or more times. This chain uses TRBV7-8 with TRBJ2-2; the D gene is possibly TRBD2 (6 bases). Germline-derived CDR1 and CDR2 are SGHVS and FQNEAQ. V shed 4 bases and J shed 6 bases, with 15 bases lying between them. The CDR3 totals 15 residues. DNA for the CDR3: TGTGCCAGCAGCTCCGCTTGGGGGGTCGCCGGGGAGCTGTTTTTT. This gives the protein CASSSAWGVAGELFF.

The table lists this clonotype with many counts. The chain employs TRBV2 and TRBJ1-2; 7 positions match TRBD1. After removal of 6 bases from V and 6 bases from J, the junction contained 7 bases not matched to a gene. Germline-derived CDR1 and CDR2 are SNHLY and FYNNEI. The CDR3 has 13 residues. As DNA, the CDR3 is TGTGCCAGCAGGCCAGGGACAGCCGATGGCTACACCTTC. Its translation: CASRPGTADGYTF.

The chain couples TRBV7-2 to TRBJ1-2; a possible D gene is TRBD1 (5 bases). The germline gives CDR1 SGHTA, CDR2 FQGNSA. With 1 base removed from V and 1 base from J, the gap between germline ends came to 10 bases. The CDR3 is made up of 15 amino acids. The CDR3 reads CASSLGRALNYGYTF. The CDR3 DNA follows: TGTGCCAGCAGCTTAGGCAGGGCCCTTAACTATGGCTACACCTTC.

The table lists this clonotype with many counts. V gene TRBV7-2 combines with J gene TRBJ2-1; D uncertain. Looked up from germline, CDR1 is SGHTA and CDR2 is FQGNSA. The CDR3 has 13 residues. V was cut by 1 base and J by 1 base, with 2 bases left in between. CDR3 sequence reads: CASSLGSYNEQFF. CDR3 coding DNA: TGTGCCAGCAGCTTAGGGTCCTACAATGAGCAGTTCTTC.

The chain couples TRBV2 to TRBJ1-2; 8 nucleotides line up with TRBD1. Per germline, CDR1 SNHLY and CDR2 FYNNEI. Germline trimming cut 6 bases from V and 8 bases from J; bases unmatched to any gene: 5. The CDR3 has 12 residues. The CDR3 region is CASRVQGEGYTF. The DNA of the CDR3 is TGTGCCAGCAGGGTACAGGGGGAAGGCTACACCTTC.

This clonotype was detected ten times or more. The chain carries TRBV7-2 and TRBJ1-2; D not resolved. Trimming stripped 6 bases from V and 4 bases from J, with 15 bases between. There are 14 residues in the CDR3. Germline V gene lookup returns CDR1 SGHTA and CDR2 FQGNSA. CDR3 sequence (DNA): TGTGCCAGCAGTCACGACCGGCTTTTCTATGGCTACACCTTC. Translating gives CASSHDRLFYGYTF.

This rearrangement joins TRBV27 to TRBJ2-7, with D unresolved. The germline V gene encodes CDR1 MNHEY and CDR2 SMNVEV (reference sequence). V shed 6 bases and J shed 3 bases, with 21 bases lying between them. The CDR3 totals 16 residues. This CDR3 reads CASSPSFGPTGYEQYF. CDR3 nucleotide sequence: TGTGCCAGCAGCCCGTCTTTTGGGCCCACGGGCTACGAGCAGTACTTC.

This clonotype was seen at least ten times. The genes are TRBV6-2 or TRBV6-3 and TRBJ2-1, with D tentatively TRBD2 (5 bases). This CDR3 has 14 residues. Germline loops: CDR1 MNHEY, CDR2 SVGEGT. V lost 3 bases to trimming and J lost 7 bases, with 13 bases between them. The CDR3 sequence: CASSYGSAVNEQFF. The CDR3 nucleotides read TGTGCCAGCAGTTATGGGTCAGCGGTTAATGAGCAGTTCTTC.

This clonotype was counted many times. The chain recombines TRBV4-3 with TRBJ2-5; TRBD2 aligns across 9 bases. This CDR3 is built from 15 residues. Germline V lookup: CDR1 LGHNA, CDR2 YSLEER. Germline trimming cut 0 bases from V and 1 base from J; bases unmatched to any gene: 0. CDR3 nucleotide sequence: TGCGCCAGCAGCCAAGAGCGGGGGGGCCAAGAGACCCAGTACTTC. Translated: CASSQERGGQETQYF.

This clonotype was seen more than once but under ten times. Here the CDR3 DNA reads TGTGCCAGCAGCATCACAGGGACGGGTCAGCCCCAGCATTTT. Amino acids: CASSITGTGQPQHF. The chain links TRBV6-1 to TRBJ1-5; tentatively, D is TRBD1 (6 bases). The length of the CDR3 is 14 residues. V shed 6 bases and J shed 6 bases, with 15 bases lying between them. Germline V gene sequence: CDR1 MNHNS, CDR2 SASEGT.

This rearrangement joins TRBV7-2 to TRBJ2-5; TRBD1 matches at 7 bases. Germline values: CDR1 SGHTA, CDR2 FQGNSA. The CDR3 contains 15 residues. Germline trimming cut 1 base from V and 5 bases from J; bases unmatched to any gene: 7. Here the CDR3 DNA reads TGTGCCAGCAGCTTAGAGCCGGACAGGCGGGAGACCCAGTACTTC. Translation: CASSLEPDRRETQYF.

This chain links TRBV28 with TRBJ2-7; 7 bases fit TRBD2. The length of the CDR3 is 15 residues. The germline V gene has CDR1 MDHEN and CDR2 SYDVKM. J gave up 1 base and V 5 bases, and 8 bases lay outside the gene matches. The CDR3 loop reads CASSLAAEGSYEQYF. For the CDR3, the DNA is TGTGCCAGCAGTCTAGCGGCTGAAGGGTCCTACGAGCAGTACTTC.

V usage is TRBV20-1 and J usage is TRBJ1-5, with TRBD1 matching over 8 bases. J lost 7 bases, V lost 5 bases, and 7 bases had no gene match. Germline values: CDR1 DFQATT, CDR2 SNEGSKA (reference sequence). This CDR3 region has 13 residues. The CDR3, as DNA: TGCAGTGCTGGACAGGGTCGGGGGCAGCCCCAGCATTTT. Its translation is CSAGQGRGQPQHF.

This clonotype was counted only a few times. V usage is TRBV28 and J usage is TRBJ1-1; TRBD1 might be the D (6 bases). Trimming cost V 3 bases and J 4 bases, with 24 bases left between them. The germline V gene encodes CDR1 MDHEN and CDR2 SYDVKM. This CDR3 is 18 amino acids long. The CDR3 region is CASSFYLPMREGGTEAFF. DNA for the CDR3: TGTGCCAGCAGTTTTTACCTCCCCATGCGGGAAGGGGGCACTGAAGCTTTCTTT.

This clonotype was counted a few times. The J gene is TRBJ2-5, the V gene TRBV19; D is undetermined. Germline V lookup: CDR1 LNHDA, CDR2 SQIVND (reference sequence). The CDR3 is 13 amino acids. V was cut by 2 bases and J by 5 bases, with 9 bases left in between. The CDR3 spells CASSISGVETQYF. The CDR3 nucleotides read TGTGCCAGTAGTATATCCGGCGTTGAGACCCAGTACTTC.

This clonotype was seen ten or more times. The chain is built from TRBV7-2 and TRBJ1-2; 12 nucleotides match TRBD1. This CDR3 is 16 amino acids long. From germline, CDR1 is SGHTA and CDR2 FQGNSA. J was trimmed by 7 bases and V by 1 base; bases with no gene match: 7. The DNA of the CDR3 is TGTGCCAGCAGCTTAGGAGGGACAGGGGGCGCGGTTGGCTACACCTTC. This codes for CASSLGGTGGAVGYTF.

This clonotype was seen repeatedly, ten times or more. V gene TRBV7-3 combines with J gene TRBJ2-5; weak D call: TRBD1 (6 bases). The germline V gene encodes CDR1 SGHTA and CDR2 FQGTGA. Trimming removed 1 base at V and 5 bases at J, with 14 bases between. The CDR3 length is 15 residues. The CDR3 DNA sequence: TGTGCCAGCAGCTTAAGGGGGCAGGGTCGGGAGACCCAGTACTTC. Its protein is CASSLRGQGRETQYF.

This chain joins TRBV29-1 and TRBJ1-1; the D gene is possibly TRBD1 (6 bases). CDR1 and CDR2 from the germline V gene are SQVTM and ANQGSEA. There are 16 residues in the CDR3. V was pared by 3 bases and J by 1 base, with 18 bases between. Written as DNA, the CDR3 is TGCAGCGTTGATCCCAAAGGGGGGTCCGGGAACACTGAAGCTTTCTTT. Its protein is CSVDPKGGSGNTEAFF.

This chain links TRBV29-1 with TRBJ2-4; D is tentatively TRBD1 or TRBD2 (5 bases each). V gave up 0 bases and J gave up 8 bases, with 14 bases separating them. Germline CDR1 SQVTM, CDR2 ANQGSEA. The CDR3 contains 14 residues. This chain's CDR3 is CSVEDIEGTDIQYF. CDR3 nucleotide sequence: TGCAGCGTTGAAGATATAGAGGGGACGGACATTCAGTACTTC.

The chain couples TRBV15 to TRBJ2-1; weak D call: TRBD2 (5 bases). Trimming shortened V by 5 bases and J by 5 bases, and 16 bases separated the two germline ends. From germline, CDR1 is LNHNV and CDR2 YYDKDF (reference sequence). The CDR3 has 15 amino acids. CDR3 nucleotide sequence: TGTGCCACCAGCCCTCGAGGGCCAACCAACAATGAGCAGTTCTTC. This encodes CATSPRGPTNNEQFF. Looking up the rest from reference TRBV15 and TRBJ2-1 gives the full variable domain: DAMVIQNPRYQVTQFGKPVTLSCSQTLNHNVMYWYQQKSSQAPKLLFHYYDKDFNNEADTPDNFQSRRPNTSFCFLDIRSPGLGDTAMYLCATSPRGPTNNEQFFGPGTRLTVL.

V and J are TRBV11-3 and TRBJ2-7, with 10 nucleotides matching TRBD1. The length of the CDR3 is 14 residues. The V segment lost 5 bases and the J segment 4 bases; nucleotides outside the gene matches: 5. Germline V gives CDR1 SGHNT, CDR2 YENEEA. The CDR3 DNA reads as TGTGCCAGCAGCGCCTCGGGACAGGGGTACGAGCAGTACTTC. The encoded protein is CASSASGQGYEQYF.

Only a few counts were recorded for this clonotype. The chain employs TRBV7-2 and TRBJ2-5; TRBD2 agrees at 9 bases. Germline-derived CDR1 and CDR2 are SGHTA and FQGNSA. The V gene end was trimmed by 3 bases and the J gene end by 2 bases; junction bases not matched to a gene: 4. The CDR3 consists of 15 residues. CDR3 sequence (DNA): TGTGCCAGCAGCTTCCAGCGGGGGGTTCAAGAGACCCAGTACTTC. Protein: CASSFQRGVQETQYF.

The gene calls are TRBV5-4 and TRBJ2-2; 7 bases fit TRBD1. V trimming: 7 bases; J trimming: 3 bases; junction bases outside the gene matches: 6. CDR3 length: 14 amino acids. CDR1 and CDR2 (germline): SGHNT, YYREEE (reference sequence). The CDR3 region is CASRRDSHTGELFF. The CDR3, as DNA: TGTGCCAGCCGCCGGGACAGCCACACCGGGGAGCTGTTTTTT.

This clonotype has at least ten counts. J is TRBJ1-1 and V is TRBV20-1, with D possibly being TRBD1 (5 bases). With 5 bases removed from V and 0 bases from J, the gap between germline ends came to 13 bases. The CDR3 runs 14 residues. CDR1 is DFQATT, CDR2 SNEGSKA, per germline (reference sequence). The CDR3 DNA sequence: TGCAGTGCTTACCCCGGGGCCCTGAACACTGAAGCTTTCTTT. This codes for CSAYPGALNTEAFF.

This clonotype was counted ten times or more. The chain employs TRBV10-3 and TRBJ2-5; no firm D call. V dropped 0 bases and J dropped 5 bases, with 7 bases sitting between them. Germline V gene lookup returns CDR1 ENHRY and CDR2 SYGVKD. This CDR3 contains 13 residues. The CDR3 reads CAISESEAETQYF. In DNA, the CDR3 is TGTGCCATCAGTGAGTCAGAAGCCGAGACCCAGTACTTC.

This clonotype was seen a few times. The rearrangement uses TRBV28 and TRBJ2-1, with D perhaps TRBD1 (6 bases). Germline CDR1 and CDR2: MDHEN and SYDVKM. The CDR3 is 14 amino acids. V lost 6 bases and J 3 bases, leaving 12 bases between the germline ends. The CDR3 region is CASSHGTLYNEQFF. DNA for the CDR3: TGTGCCAGCAGCCATGGGACACTCTACAATGAGCAGTTCTTC.

The chain employs TRBV5-1 and TRBJ1-1; D is perhaps TRBD1 (6 bases). The CDR3 length is 16 residues. CDR1 and CDR2 (germline): SGHRS, YFSETQ. The V gene lost 0 bases and the J gene lost 0 bases, with 12 bases spanning the gap. In DNA, the CDR3 is TGCGCCAGCAGCTTGGGAATGGGGGCAGTGAACACTGAAGCTTTCTTT. This sequence encodes CASSLGMGAVNTEAFF.